These T cell receptor beta chains were read from a single sample in a study of neurological immune-mediated disorders. TCRdb called the 5' RACE reads again in MiXCR, with one record for every CDR3 protein. The data hold roughly 56,000 distinct CDR3 sequences, with 9.5% to 12% observed a single time. The sample taken for sequencing was PBMCs. The source of these receptors is a man aged 60 to 69 in good health. The CDR3 runs from the conserved cysteine through the conserved F or W. Fields, in order: J gene, D gene, V gene, clone size, CDR3 length, CDR3 DNA, CDR3 protein. The D gene is left open where the match is weak. Only some rows state a clone size, as once, few, many or a class for expanded clones.

J gene: TRBJ2-6
D gene: TRBD2
V gene: TRBV27
clone size: once
CDR3 length: 16
CDR3 DNA: TGTGCCAGCAAAGGGACTAGCGGGAGAGTGGCTAACGTCCTGACTTTC
CDR3 protein: CASKGTSGRVANVLTF

J gene: TRBJ2-7
D gene: TRBD1
V gene: TRBV20-1
clone size: many
CDR3 length: 13
CDR3 DNA: TGCAGTGCTGGTCGGGACAGCTCCTACGAGCAGTACTTC
CDR3 protein: CSAGRDSSYEQYF

J gene: TRBJ2-5
D gene: -
V gene: TRBV15
clone size: many
CDR3 length: 13
CDR3 DNA: TGTGCCACCAGCGGGGGGATCCAAGAGACCCAGTACTTC
CDR3 protein: CATSGGIQETQYF

J gene: TRBJ2-1
D gene: TRBD1
V gene: TRBV9
clone size: many
CDR3 length: 15
CDR3 DNA: TGTGCCAGCAGCCCCTGGGGACAGGGACAGAGTGAGCAGTTCTTC
CDR3 protein: CASSPWGQGQSEQFF

J gene: TRBJ2-3
D gene: -
V gene: TRBV20-1
clone size: many
CDR3 length: 15
CDR3 DNA: TGCAGTGCTATCGTCGGGGAGACTAGCACAGATACGCAGTATTTT
CDR3 protein: CSAIVGETSTDTQYF

J gene: TRBJ1-2
D gene: TRBD1
V gene: TRBV5-1
clone size: -
CDR3 length: 16
CDR3 DNA: TGCGCCAGCAGCTCCGACAGGGGACGATCATTGTATGGCTGCACCTTC
CDR3 protein: CASSSDRGRSLYGCTF

J gene: TRBJ1-1
D gene: -
V gene: TRBV5-5
clone size: many
CDR3 length: 14
CDR3 DNA: TGTGCCAGCAGCTTGCTCGGGGAGAACACTGAAGCTTTCTTT
CDR3 protein: CASSLLGENTEAFF

J gene: TRBJ2-1
D gene: TRBD2
V gene: TRBV11-2
clone size: many
CDR3 length: 18
CDR3 DNA: TGTGCCAGCAGCTTAGTTGCGGGGGGGCCGCAGTCCTACAATGAGCAGTTCTTC
CDR3 protein: CASSLVAGGPQSYNEQFF

J gene: TRBJ2-4
D gene: -
V gene: TRBV6-5
clone size: many
CDR3 length: 13
CDR3 DNA: TGTGCCAGCGCCCCCACAGCCAAAAACATTCAGTACTTC
CDR3 protein: CASAPTAKNIQYF

J gene: TRBJ1-4
D gene: -
V gene: TRBV7-2
clone size: many
CDR3 length: 13
CDR3 DNA: TGTGCCAGCAGCTTCTCTACTAATGAAAAACTGTTTTTT
CDR3 protein: CASSFSTNEKLFF

J gene: TRBJ2-7
D gene: TRBD1
V gene: TRBV18
clone size: -
CDR3 length: 16
CDR3 DNA: TGTGCCAGCTCACCGAGTTCCGGGACAGGGGGCTTAGCGCAGTACTTC
CDR3 protein: CASSPSSGTGGLAQYF

J gene: TRBJ1-6
D gene: TRBD1
V gene: TRBV12-3/TRBV12-4
clone size: -
CDR3 length: 16
CDR3 DNA: TGTGCCAGCAGACAGGGGACGTTCATTAAAAATTCACCCCTCCACTTT
CDR3 protein: CASRQGTFIKNSPLHF

J gene: TRBJ1-5
D gene: TRBD1
V gene: TRBV5-6
clone size: many
CDR3 length: 15
CDR3 DNA: TGTGCCAGCAGTTACGGACAGGGGGCGCGTCAGCCCCAGCATTTT
CDR3 protein: CASSYGQGARQPQHF

J gene: TRBJ1-6
D gene: -
V gene: TRBV5-1
clone size: many
CDR3 length: 15
CDR3 DNA: TGCGCCAGCAGCTTGGCCGACAGGACAAATTCACCCCTCCACTTT
CDR3 protein: CASSLADRTNSPLHF

J gene: TRBJ2-3
D gene: -
V gene: TRBV5-1
clone size: many
CDR3 length: 12
CDR3 DNA: TGCGCCAGCAGGTGGGGCACAGATACGCAGTATTTT
CDR3 protein: CASRWGTDTQYF

J gene: TRBJ2-1
D gene: -
V gene: TRBV5-1
clone size: many
CDR3 length: 13
CDR3 DNA: TGCGCCAGCAGCTTGGGGATCTACAATGAGCAGTTCTTC
CDR3 protein: CASSLGIYNEQFF

J gene: TRBJ2-1
D gene: -
V gene: TRBV12-3/TRBV12-4
clone size: many
CDR3 length: 14
CDR3 DNA: TGTGCCAGCACTTACTCGGACAGACACAATGAGCAGTTCTTC
CDR3 protein: CASTYSDRHNEQFF

J gene: TRBJ2-3
D gene: -
V gene: TRBV7-2
clone size: many
CDR3 length: 12
CDR3 DNA: TGTGCCAGCAGCTTGGAAATTAGTACGCAGTATTTT
CDR3 protein: CASSLEISTQYF

J gene: TRBJ2-5
D gene: TRBD1
V gene: TRBV6-5
clone size: many
CDR3 length: 15
CDR3 DNA: TGTGCCAGCAGTTACTCGTCAGGGGGTCAGGAGACCCAGTACTTC
CDR3 protein: CASSYSSGGQETQYF

J gene: TRBJ1-2
D gene: -
V gene: TRBV7-2
clone size: many
CDR3 length: 15
CDR3 DNA: TGTGCCAGCAGCTTAGCTCTCGAACGGGATTATGGCTACACCTTC
CDR3 protein: CASSLALERDYGYTF

J gene: TRBJ2-2
D gene: -
V gene: TRBV7-6
clone size: many
CDR3 length: 14
CDR3 DNA: TGCGCCAGCAGCTTACAGGGGAACACCGGGGAGCTGTTTTTT
CDR3 protein: CASSLQGNTGELFF

J gene: TRBJ1-1
D gene: TRBD1
V gene: TRBV7-2
clone size: -
CDR3 length: 16
CDR3 DNA: TGTGCCAGCAGACCCGGGACAGTGGTTTTGAACACTGAAGCTTTCTTT
CDR3 protein: CASRPGTVVLNTEAFF